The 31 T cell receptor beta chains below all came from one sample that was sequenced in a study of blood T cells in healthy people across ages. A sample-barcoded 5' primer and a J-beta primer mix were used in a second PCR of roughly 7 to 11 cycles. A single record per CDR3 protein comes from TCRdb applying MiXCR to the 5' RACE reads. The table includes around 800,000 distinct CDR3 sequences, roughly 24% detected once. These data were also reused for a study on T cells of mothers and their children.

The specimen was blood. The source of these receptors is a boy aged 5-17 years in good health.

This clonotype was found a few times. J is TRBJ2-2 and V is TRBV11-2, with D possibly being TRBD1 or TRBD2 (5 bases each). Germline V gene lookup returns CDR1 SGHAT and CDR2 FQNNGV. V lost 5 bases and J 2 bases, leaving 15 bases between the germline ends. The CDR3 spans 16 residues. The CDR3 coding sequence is TGTGCCAGCAGCCCCCTCGGTAGGGACAACACCGGGGAGCTGTTTTTT. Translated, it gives CASSPLGRDNTGELFF.

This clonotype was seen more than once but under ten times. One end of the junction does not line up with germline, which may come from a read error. CDR3 protein: CAGSSRRFYEQYF. In nucleotides, the CDR3 is TGTGCCGGCAGTTCCCGACGGTTCTACGAGCAGTACTTC. The V and J genes are TRBV27 and TRBJ2-7; D unclear. Germline assignment: CDR1 MNHEY and CDR2 SMNVEV (reference sequence). The CDR3 sequence is 13 residues long.

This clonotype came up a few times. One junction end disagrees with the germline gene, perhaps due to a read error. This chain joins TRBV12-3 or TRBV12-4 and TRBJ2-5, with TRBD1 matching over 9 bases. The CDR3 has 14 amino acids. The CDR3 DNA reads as TGTGCCAGCAGTTTAGAAGGGACAGGGCCTAGTTTGTTCTTC. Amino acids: CASSLEGTGPSLFF.

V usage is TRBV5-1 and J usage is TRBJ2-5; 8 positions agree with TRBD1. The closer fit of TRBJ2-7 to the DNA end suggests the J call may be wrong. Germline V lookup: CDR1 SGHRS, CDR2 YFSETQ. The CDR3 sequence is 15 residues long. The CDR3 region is CASSWDRSLSYEQYF. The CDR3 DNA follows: TGCGCCAGCAGCTGGGACAGGTCTCTCTCCTACGAGCAGTACTTC.

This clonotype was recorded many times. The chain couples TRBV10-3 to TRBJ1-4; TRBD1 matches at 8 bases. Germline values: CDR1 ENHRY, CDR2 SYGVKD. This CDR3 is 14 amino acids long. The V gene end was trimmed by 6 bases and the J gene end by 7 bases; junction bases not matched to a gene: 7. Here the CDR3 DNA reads TGTGCCATCAGGAACGGGACAGGCCGTGAAAAACTGTTTTTT. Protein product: CAIRNGTGREKLFF.

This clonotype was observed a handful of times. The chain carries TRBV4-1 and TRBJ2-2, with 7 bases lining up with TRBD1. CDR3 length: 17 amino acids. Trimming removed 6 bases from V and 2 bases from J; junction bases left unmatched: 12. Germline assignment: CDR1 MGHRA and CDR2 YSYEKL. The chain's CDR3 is CASREGALVPNTGELFF. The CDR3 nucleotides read TGCGCCAGCAGAGAGGGGGCATTGGTACCCAACACCGGGGAGCTGTTTTTT.

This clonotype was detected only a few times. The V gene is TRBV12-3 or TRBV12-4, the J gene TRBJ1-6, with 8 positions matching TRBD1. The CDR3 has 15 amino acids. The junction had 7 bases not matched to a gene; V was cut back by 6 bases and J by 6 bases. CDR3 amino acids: CASSQGQVTNSPLHF. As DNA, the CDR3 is TGTGCCAGCAGCCAGGGACAGGTCACTAATTCACCCCTCCACTTT.

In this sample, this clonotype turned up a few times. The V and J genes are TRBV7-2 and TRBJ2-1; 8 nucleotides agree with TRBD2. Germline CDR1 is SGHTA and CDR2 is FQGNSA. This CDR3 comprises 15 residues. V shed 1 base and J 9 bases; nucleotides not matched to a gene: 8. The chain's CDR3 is CASSLVGQSGGEQFF. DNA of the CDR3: TGTGCCAGCAGCTTAGTCGGACAAAGCGGGGGTGAGCAGTTCTTC.

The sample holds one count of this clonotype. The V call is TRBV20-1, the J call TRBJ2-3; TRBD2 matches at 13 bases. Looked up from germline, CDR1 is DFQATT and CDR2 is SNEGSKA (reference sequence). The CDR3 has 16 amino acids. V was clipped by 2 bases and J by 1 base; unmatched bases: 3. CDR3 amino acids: CSARPGLAGRTDTQYF. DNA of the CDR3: TGCAGTGCTAGACCGGGACTAGCGGGGCGCACAGATACGCAGTATTTT.

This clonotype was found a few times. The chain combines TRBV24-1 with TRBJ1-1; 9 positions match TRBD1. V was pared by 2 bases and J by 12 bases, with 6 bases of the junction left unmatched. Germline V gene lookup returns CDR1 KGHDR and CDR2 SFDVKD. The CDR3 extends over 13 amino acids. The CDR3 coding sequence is TGTGCCACCAGTGATTGGGACAGGGAGGTAACTTTCTTT. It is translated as CATSDWDREVTFF.

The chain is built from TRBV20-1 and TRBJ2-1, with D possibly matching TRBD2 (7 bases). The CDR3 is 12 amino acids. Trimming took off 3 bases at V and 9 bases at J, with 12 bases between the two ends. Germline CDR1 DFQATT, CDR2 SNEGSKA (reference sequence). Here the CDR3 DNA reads TGCAGTGCTAGGCCCGGGGGGCGTGAGCAGTTCTTC. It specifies CSARPGGREQFF.

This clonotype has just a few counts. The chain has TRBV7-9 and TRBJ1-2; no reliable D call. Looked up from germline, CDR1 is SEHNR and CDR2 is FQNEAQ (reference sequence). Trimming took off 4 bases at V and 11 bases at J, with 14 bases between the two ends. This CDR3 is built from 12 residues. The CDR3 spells CASSSLLDLYTF. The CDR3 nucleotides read TGTGCCAGCAGCTCCTTATTAGACCTGTACACCTTC.

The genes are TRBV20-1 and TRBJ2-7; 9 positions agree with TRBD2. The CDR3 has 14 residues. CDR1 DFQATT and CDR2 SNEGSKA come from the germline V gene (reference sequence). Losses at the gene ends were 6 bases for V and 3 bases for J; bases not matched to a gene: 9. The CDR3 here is CSARGEREVYEQYF. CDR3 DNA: TGCAGTGCCCGGGGGGAGCGGGAGGTCTACGAGCAGTACTTC.

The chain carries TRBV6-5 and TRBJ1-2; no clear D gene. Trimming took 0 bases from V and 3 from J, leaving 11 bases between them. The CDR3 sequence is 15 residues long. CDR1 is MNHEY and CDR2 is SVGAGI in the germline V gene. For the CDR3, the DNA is TGTGCCAGCAGTTACTCCGGCCCGGGGTACTATGGCTACACCTTC. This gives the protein CASSYSGPGYYGYTF.

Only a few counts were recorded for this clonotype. Here the CDR3 reads CASSQRLAARTDTQYF. In DNA form, the CDR3 reads TGTGCCAGCAGCCAACGACTAGCGGCCCGCACAGATACGCAGTATTTT. The V and J genes are TRBV14 and TRBJ2-3; 9 positions match TRBD2. The germline CDR1 and CDR2 sequences are SGHDN and FVKESK. Trimming took 2 bases from V and 1 from J; bases not matched to a gene: 4. The CDR3 has 16 residues.

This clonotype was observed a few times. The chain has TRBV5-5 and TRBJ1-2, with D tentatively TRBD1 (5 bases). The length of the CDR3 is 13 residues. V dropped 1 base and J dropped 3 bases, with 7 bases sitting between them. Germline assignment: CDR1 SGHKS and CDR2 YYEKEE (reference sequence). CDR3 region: CASSLQGHYGYTF. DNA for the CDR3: TGTGCCAGCAGCTTGCAGGGACACTATGGCTACACCTTC.

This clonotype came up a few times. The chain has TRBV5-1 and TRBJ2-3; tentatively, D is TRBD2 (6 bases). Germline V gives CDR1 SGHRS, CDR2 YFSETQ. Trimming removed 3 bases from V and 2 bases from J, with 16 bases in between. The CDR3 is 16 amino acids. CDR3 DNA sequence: TGCGCCAGCAGCTGGGACGAACGGGGGTACACAGATACGCAGTATTTT. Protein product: CASSWDERGYTDTQYF.

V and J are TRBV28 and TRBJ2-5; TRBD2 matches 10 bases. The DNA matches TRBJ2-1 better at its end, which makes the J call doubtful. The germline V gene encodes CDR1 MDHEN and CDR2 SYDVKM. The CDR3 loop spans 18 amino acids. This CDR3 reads CASPEGSGGPITYNEQFF. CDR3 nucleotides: TGTGCCAGCCCTGAGGGTAGCGGGGGGCCGATCACCTACAATGAGCAGTTCTTC.

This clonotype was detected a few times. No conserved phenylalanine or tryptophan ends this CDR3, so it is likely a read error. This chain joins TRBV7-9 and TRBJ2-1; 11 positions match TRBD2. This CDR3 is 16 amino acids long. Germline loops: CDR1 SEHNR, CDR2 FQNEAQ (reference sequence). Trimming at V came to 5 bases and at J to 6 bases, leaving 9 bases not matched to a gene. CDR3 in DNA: TGTGCCAGCAGCCAGACGACTAGCGGGGATTCCAATGAGCAGTTCCTC. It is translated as CASSQTTSGDSNEQFL.

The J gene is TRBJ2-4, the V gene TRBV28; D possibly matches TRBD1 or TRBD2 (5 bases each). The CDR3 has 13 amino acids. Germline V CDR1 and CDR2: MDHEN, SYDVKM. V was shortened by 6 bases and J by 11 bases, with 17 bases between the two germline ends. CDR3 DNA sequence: TGTGCCAGCAGCCCTACCTCGGGGCACCTTCAGTACTTC. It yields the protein CASSPTSGHLQYF. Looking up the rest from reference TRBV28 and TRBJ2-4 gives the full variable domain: DVKVTQSSRYLVKRTGEKVFLECVQDMDHENMFWYRQDPGLGLRLIYFSYDVKMKEKGDIPEGYSVSREKKERFSLILESASTNQTSMYLCASSPTSGHLQYFGAGTRLSVL.

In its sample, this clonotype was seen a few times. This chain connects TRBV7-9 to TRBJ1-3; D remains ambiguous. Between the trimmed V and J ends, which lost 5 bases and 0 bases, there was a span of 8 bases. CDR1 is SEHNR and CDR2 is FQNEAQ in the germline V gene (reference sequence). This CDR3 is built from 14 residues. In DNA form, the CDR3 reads TGTGCCAGCAGCCACAGAAGCTCTGGAAACACCATATATTTT. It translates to CASSHRSSGNTIYF.

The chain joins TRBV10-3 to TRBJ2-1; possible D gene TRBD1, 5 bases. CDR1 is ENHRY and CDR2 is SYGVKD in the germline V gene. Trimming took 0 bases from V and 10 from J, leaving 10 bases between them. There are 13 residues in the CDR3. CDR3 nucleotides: TGTGCCATCAGTGAGTCTTTCGGACACGAGCAGTTCTTC. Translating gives CAISESFGHEQFF.

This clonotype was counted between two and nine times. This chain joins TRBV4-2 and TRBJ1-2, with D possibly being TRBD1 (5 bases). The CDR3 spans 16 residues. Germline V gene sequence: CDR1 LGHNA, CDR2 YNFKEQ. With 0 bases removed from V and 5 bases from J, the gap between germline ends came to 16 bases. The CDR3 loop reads CASSQDPSSSGYGYTF. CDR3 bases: TGTGCCAGCAGCCAAGATCCCTCCTCCTCAGGGTATGGCTACACCTTC.

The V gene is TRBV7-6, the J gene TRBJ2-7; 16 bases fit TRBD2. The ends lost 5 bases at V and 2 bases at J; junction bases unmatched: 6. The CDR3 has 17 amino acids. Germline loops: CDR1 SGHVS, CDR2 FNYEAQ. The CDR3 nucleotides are TGTGCCAGCAGCCCCGGGACTAGCGGGGGGGCCCCCTACGAGCAGTACTTC. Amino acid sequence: CASSPGTSGGAPYEQYF.

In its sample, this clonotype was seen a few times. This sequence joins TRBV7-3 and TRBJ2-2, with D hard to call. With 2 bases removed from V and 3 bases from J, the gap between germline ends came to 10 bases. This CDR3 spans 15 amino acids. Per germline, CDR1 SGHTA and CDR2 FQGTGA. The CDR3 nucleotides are TGTGCCAGCAGCTTATGTGGCTATCACACCGGGGAGCTGTTTTTT. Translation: CASSLCGYHTGELFF.

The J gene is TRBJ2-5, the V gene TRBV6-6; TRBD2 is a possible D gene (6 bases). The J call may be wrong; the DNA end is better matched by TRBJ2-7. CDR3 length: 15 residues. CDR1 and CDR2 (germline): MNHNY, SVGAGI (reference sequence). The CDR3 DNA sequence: TGTGCCAGCAGTTACGCCGACGGGGGTAGGAACGAGCAGTACTTC. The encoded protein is CASSYADGGRNEQYF.

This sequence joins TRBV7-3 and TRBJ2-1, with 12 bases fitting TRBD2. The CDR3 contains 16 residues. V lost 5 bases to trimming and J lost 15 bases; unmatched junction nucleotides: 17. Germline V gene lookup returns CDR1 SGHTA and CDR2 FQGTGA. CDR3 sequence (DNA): TGTGCCAGCAGCGCCTCGACTAGCGGGGGTTCCCATGCCCGGTTCTTC. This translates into CASSASTSGGSHARFF.

As DNA, the CDR3 is TGTGCCAGCAGGAGGGGGGCCGGCTACAATGAGCAGTTCTTC. This encodes CASRRGAGYNEQFF. The gene calls are TRBV2 and TRBJ2-5; D tentatively fits TRBD1 or TRBD2 (6 bases each). The J call may be faulty, since TRBJ2-1 better matches the DNA end. The CDR3 is 14 amino acids. Germline V gene data show CDR1 as SNHLY and CDR2 as FYNNEI.

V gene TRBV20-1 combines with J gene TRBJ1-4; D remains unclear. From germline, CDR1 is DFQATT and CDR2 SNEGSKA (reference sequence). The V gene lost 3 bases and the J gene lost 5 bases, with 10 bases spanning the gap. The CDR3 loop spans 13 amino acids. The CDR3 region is CSASQVDNEKLFF. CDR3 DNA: TGCAGTGCTAGTCAGGTCGACAATGAAAAACTGTTTTTT.

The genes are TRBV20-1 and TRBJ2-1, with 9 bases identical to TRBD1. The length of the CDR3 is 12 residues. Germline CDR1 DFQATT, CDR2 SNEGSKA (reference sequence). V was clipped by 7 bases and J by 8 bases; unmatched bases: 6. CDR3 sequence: CSVGQGRHEQFF. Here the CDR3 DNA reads TGCAGTGTTGGACAGGGGAGGCATGAGCAGTTCTTC.

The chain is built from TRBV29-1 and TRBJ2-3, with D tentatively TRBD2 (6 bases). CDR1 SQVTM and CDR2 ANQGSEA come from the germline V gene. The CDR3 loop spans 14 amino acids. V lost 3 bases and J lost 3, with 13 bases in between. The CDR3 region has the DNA TGCAGCGTTGAGGAGGGATTAATAACAGATACGCAGTATTTT. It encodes CSVEEGLITDTQYF.